Listed below are T cell receptor beta chains from one sample, sequenced in a study of T cell responses to AZD1222 COVID-19 vaccine. Clones were sequenced by immunoSEQ multiplex PCR, and TCRdb holds only the in-frame ones, with some missing. The sample has over 100,000 clones; 70% to 90% are singletons. The source was peripheral blood, collected on day 0 of AZD1222 vaccination. These receptors all stem from an adult in good health. Both conserved end residues are part of each CDR3. D genes are given only for firm matches. The size entry is marked missing in some rows and otherwise reads once, few, many or a size class.

v_gene,j_gene,abundance,d_gene,CDR3nt,CDR3aa
TRBV6-1,TRBJ2-2,.,TRBD1,TGTGCCAGCAGTGAAGCCAAAGGATGGACAGGGCCCACCGGGGAGCTGTTTTTT,CASSEAKGWTGPTGELFF
TRBV18,TRBJ1-4,.,TRBD1,TGTGCCAGCTCACCCCTTTCGACAGGGGACGGGGAAAAACTGTTTTTT,CASSPLSTGDGEKLFF
TRBV9,TRBJ2-7,.,.,TGTGCCAGCAGCGTAGCTTCAGGGGGGTACGAGCAGTACTTC,CASSVASGGYEQYF
TRBV2,TRBJ1-2,.,.,TGTGCCAGCAGTGTCCGGGAGCAGGAAGACTATGGCTACACCTTC,CASSVREQEDYGYTF
TRBV21-1,TRBJ1-4,.,.,TGTGCCAGCAGCAAAGTAGCATTGGACATTAATGAAAAACTGTTTTTT,CASSKVALDINEKLFF
TRBV28,TRBJ1-1,.,TRBD1,TGTGCCAGCAGCCTGACAGGGGTAGTTACTGAAGCTTTCTTT,CASSLTGVVTEAFF
TRBV28,TRBJ2-2,.,.,TGTGCCAGCAGTTTAGGAGCCGGCGGCACCGGGGAGCTGTTTTTT,CASSLGAGGTGELFF
TRBV2,TRBJ1-5,.,TRBD1,TGTGCCAGCAGAGTAGGACAGGGCGTGGGGCAGCCCCAGCATTTT,CASRVGQGVGQPQHF
TRBV11-2,TRBJ1-1,.,.,TGTGCCAGCAGCATTACCTGGGACACTGAAGCTTTCTTT,CASSITWDTEAFF
TRBV7-8,TRBJ2-7,.,.,TGTGCCAGCAGGTCCCGGGCTACTTCCTACGAGCAGTACTTC,CASRSRATSYEQYF
TRBV6-6,TRBJ2-2,.,.,TGTGCCAGCAAGCGGTACACCGGGGAGCTGTTTTTT,CASKRYTGELFF
TRBV5-1,TRBJ2-3,.,TRBD1,TGCGCCAGCAGCTTGTTAGGACAGGGGAAGTATTTT,CASSLLGQGKYF
TRBV2,TRBJ2-7,.,TRBD1,TGTGCCAGCAGTGAAACCCGGGACAGGTGGGCCTACGAGCAGTACTTC,CASSETRDRWAYEQYF
TRBV18,TRBJ2-1,.,.,TGTGCCAGCTCTTTAGAGGTTGAGCAGTTCTTC,CASSLEVEQFF
TRBV6-5,TRBJ1-4,.,TRBD1,TGTGCCAGCAGTACCGACAGGGGGCCTAATGAAAAACTGTTTTTT,CASSTDRGPNEKLFF
TRBV30,TRBJ1-2,.,.,TGTGCCTGGAGTGTACGGGGGGGCGCCTGGGGCTACACCTTC,CAWSVRGGAWGYTF
TRBV3-1/TRBV3-2,TRBJ1-3,.,.,TGTGCCAGCAGCCAAGCCCGGGGGTCTGGAAACACCATATATTTT,CASSQARGSGNTIYF
TRBV4-2,TRBJ1-5,.,.,TGTGCCAGCAGCCAAGCAGGTTCCCAGCCCCAGCATTTT,CASSQAGSQPQHF
TRBV2,TRBJ1-1,.,TRBD1,TGTGCCAGCAGTGAAAATCAGGGGGCGAACACTGAAGCTTTCTTT,CASSENQGANTEAFF
TRBV29-1,TRBJ2-1,.,.,TGCAGCGTTGAAAACAGGGCTGTCTCTAGCTCCTACAATGAGCAGTTCTTC,CSVENRAVSSSYNEQFF
TRBV19,TRBJ2-2,once,TRBD2,TGTGCCAGTATGCTAGCGGGAGGAACCGGGGAGCTGTTTTTT,CASMLAGGTGELFF
TRBV5-6,TRBJ2-5,.,.,TGTGCCAGCAGCCGGGTTTGGGGAGTAATCGTCGAGACCCAGTACTTC,CASSRVWGVIVETQYF
TRBV9,TRBJ2-6,.,TRBD1,TGTGCCAGCAGCGTAGGGACAGGGGGCTCTGGGGCCAACGTCCTGACTTTC,CASSVGTGGSGANVLTF
TRBV30,TRBJ2-3,.,TRBD1,TGTGCCTGGAGCTACCCCGGGACAGGGGGCGGGCGGCGCACAGATACGCAGTATTTT,CAWSYPGTGGGRRTDTQYF
TRBV11-2,TRBJ1-3,few,.,TGTGCCAGCAGCTTCCCCCACGGGGGAGGAGCTGGAAACACCATATATTTT,CASSFPHGGGAGNTIYF
TRBV5-1,TRBJ1-4,.,.,TGCGCCAGCAGCCGAGACAGCGCAACTAATGAAAAACTGTTTTTT,CASSRDSATNEKLFF
TRBV20-1,TRBJ2-1,.,.,TGCAGTGCCTTGTACAATGAGCAGTTCTTC,CSALYNEQFF
TRBV5-4,TRBJ1-2,.,TRBD1,TGTGCCAGCAGCCAGGGACAGGGAAGGGTTAGTGGCTACACCTTC,CASSQGQGRVSGYTF
TRBV7-8,TRBJ2-4,.,.,TGTGCCAGCAGCTTAGAGGCGGCAGGACAACAGTACTTC,CASSLEAAGQQYF